What follows are 23 T cell receptor beta chains derived from one specimen sequenced in a study of radiotherapy plus CTLA-4 blockade in lung cancer. Assay used: immunoSEQ multiplex PCR; TCRdb lists only in-frame clones, some missing. Of 47,000 or so clones in the sample, approximately 81% were seen once. The material sequenced was peripheral blood, taken from a patient treated with radiotherapy plus ipilimumab. These receptors were obtained from a human donor with non-small cell lung cancer whose response to radiotherapy plus ipilimumab could not be evaluated.

The V and J genes are TRBV7-2 and TRBJ2-7, with 7 bases that match TRBD2. Trimming took 1 base from V and 9 from J; bases not matched to a gene: 9. The CDR3 sequence is 14 residues long. Germline CDR1 reads SGHTA; CDR2 reads FQGNSA. The CDR3 is CASSLGGGSLGQYF. CDR3 in DNA: TGTGCCAGCAGCTTAGGTGGCGGGAGTTTAGGGCAGTACTTC.

This chain joins TRBV18 and TRBJ2-7; no definite D call. Trimming cost V 5 bases and J 2 bases, with 4 bases left between them. CDR1 KGHSH and CDR2 LQKENI come from the germline V gene. There are 11 residues in the CDR3. The CDR3 loop is CASSDTYEQYF. DNA for the CDR3: TGTGCCAGCTCAGACACCTACGAGCAGTACTTC. The entire variable domain, with the rest obtained from reference TRBV18 and TRBJ2-7, is as follows: NAGVMQNPRHLVRRRGQEARLRCSPMKGHSHVYWYRQLPEEGLKFMVYLQKENIIDESGMPKERFSAEFPKEGPSILRIQQVVRGDSAAYFCASSDTYEQYFGPGTRLTVT.

The chain uses TRBV10-3 and TRBJ2-6, with TRBD1 as a possible D gene (6 bases). This CDR3 is 15 amino acids long. Deletions cut 3 bases from V and 2 bases from J, with 8 bases between. From germline, CDR1 is ENHRY and CDR2 SYGVKD. For the CDR3, the DNA is TGTGCCATCAGTGACAGGGGAACTGGGGCCAACGTCCTGACTTTC. This encodes CAISDRGTGANVLTF.

This clone was seen only a few times. The V gene is TRBV5-1, the J gene TRBJ2-3; TRBD2 might be the D (5 bases). This CDR3 has 17 amino acids. CDR1 is SGHRS and CDR2 is YFSETQ in the germline V gene. V dropped 1 base and J dropped 1 base, with 16 bases sitting between them. The CDR3 DNA is TGCGCCAGCAGCTTGTTGATGAGGAGGCAAGGCACAGATACGCAGTATTTT. Translating gives CASSLLMRRQGTDTQYF.

The rearrangement uses TRBV28 and TRBJ1-2; TRBD1 is a possible D gene (5 bases). Trimming pared 5 bases from V and 5 bases from J, leaving 24 bases between. There are 17 residues in the CDR3. The germline CDR1 and CDR2 sequences are MDHEN and SYDVKM. The CDR3, as DNA: TGTGCCAGCAGTATCTTAAGTGGGGCGCGCCCTATTTATGGCTACACCTTC. Translating gives CASSILSGARPIYGYTF.

The chain employs TRBV13 and TRBJ2-1; possibly TRBD2 for D (5 bases). CDR1 is PRHDT, CDR2 FYEKMQ, per germline (reference sequence). The CDR3 spans 16 residues. The germline V and J ends were trimmed by 5 bases and 0 bases, with 14 bases remaining between them. CDR3 loop: CASSGAGKSSYNEQFF. CDR3 in DNA: TGTGCCAGCAGCGGCGCGGGTAAAAGCTCCTACAATGAGCAGTTCTTC. Filled out from reference TRBV13 and TRBJ2-1, the complete variable domain reads AAGVIQSPRHLIKEKRETATLKCYPIPRHDTVYWYQQGPGQDPQFLISFYEKMQSDKGSIPDRFSAQQFSDYHSELNMSSLELGDSALYFCASSGAGKSSYNEQFFGPGTRLTVL.

This clone has only one observation. V gene TRBV2 combines with J gene TRBJ2-3; TRBD2 agrees at 8 bases. The CDR3 length is 16 residues. Germline V gives CDR1 SNHLY, CDR2 FYNNEI. V dropped 3 bases and J dropped 8; count of bases not matched to a gene: 13. The CDR3 DNA reads TGTGCCAGCAGTGAGGCCCAGCGGGGGCCCCCAGGTACGCAGTATTTT. Translated: CASSEAQRGPPGTQYF.

J is TRBJ1-2 and V is TRBV19; TRBD1 agrees at 8 bases. Germline V lookup: CDR1 LNHDA, CDR2 SQIVND (reference sequence). The CDR3 extends over 13 amino acids. Trimming removed 7 bases from V and 5 bases from J; junction bases left unmatched: 6. The CDR3 reads CASTADRGYGYTF. The CDR3 DNA reads as TGTGCCAGTACCGCAGACAGGGGTTATGGCTACACCTTC.

This clone appeared a single time. The DNA of the CDR3 is TGTGCCAGCAGCCCAAGGCCGGGAGGACCCACAGATACGCAGTATTTT. Its protein product is CASSPRPGGPTDTQYF. The chain recombines TRBV7-3 with TRBJ2-3; 7 nucleotides align to TRBD2. V lost 5 bases to trimming and J lost 2 bases; unmatched junction nucleotides: 10. The length of the CDR3 is 16 residues. Germline assignment: CDR1 SGHTA and CDR2 FQGTGA. Variable domain in full (rest from reference TRBV7-3 and TRBJ2-3): GAGVSQTPSNKVTEKGKYVELRCDPISGHTALYWYRQSLGQGPEFLIYFQGTGAADDSGLPNDRFFAVRPEGSVSTLKIQRTERGDSAVYLCASSPRPGGPTDTQYFGPGTRLTVL.

This clone was counted only a few times. The CDR3 bases are TGCGCCAGCAGCCAAGGAGGGGGGGCGTTGACTGGCTACACCTTC. This gives the protein CASSQGGGALTGYTF. J is TRBJ1-2 and V is TRBV4-1; D may be TRBD1 (6 bases). The V gene's germline CDR1 is MGHRA and CDR2 YSYEKL. The CDR3 totals 15 residues. The V end lost 1 base, the J end lost 7 bases, and 16 bases lay between the germline ends.

The chain has TRBV6-1 and TRBJ1-5; possible D gene TRBD1, 5 bases. This CDR3 is built from 15 residues. With 1 base removed from V and 7 bases from J, the gap between germline ends came to 14 bases. Germline V gene lookup returns CDR1 MNHNS and CDR2 SASEGT. The DNA of the CDR3 is TGTGCCAGCAGTGAAGGTGGCGCAGGGAAGCAGCCCCAGCATTTT. Translated, it gives CASSEGGAGKQPQHF.

In this sample, this clone turned up a few times. This chain uses TRBV11-2 with TRBJ2-4, with D uncertain. The V end lost 5 bases, the J end lost 7 bases, and 15 bases lay between the germline ends. Germline V gene sequence: CDR1 SGHAT, CDR2 FQNNGV. The CDR3 has 14 amino acids. CDR3: CASSQITLRNIQYF. The CDR3 DNA follows: TGTGCCAGCAGCCAAATAACTCTGAGGAACATTCAGTACTTC.

This clone was recorded once. This sequence joins TRBV5-4 and TRBJ2-7; 9 positions agree with TRBD1. This CDR3 has 16 amino acids. Trimming removed 0 bases from V and 3 bases from J; junction bases left unmatched: 7. The germline V gene encodes CDR1 SGHNT and CDR2 YYREEE (reference sequence). CDR3 region: CASSLVGTGKDYEQYF. As DNA, the CDR3 is TGTGCCAGCAGCTTGGTTGGGACAGGGAAGGACTACGAGCAGTACTTC.

The chain recombines TRBV5-1 with TRBJ2-5; a possible D gene is TRBD1 (6 bases). The better agreement between TRBJ2-7 and the DNA end casts doubt on the J call. Germline V lookup: CDR1 SGHRS, CDR2 YFSETQ. The CDR3 has 14 amino acids. The DNA for the CDR3 is TGCGCCAGCAGCTCTCAGGGGATTAATTTCGAGCAGTACTTC. It translates to CASSSQGINFEQYF.

The chain recombines TRBV5-4 with TRBJ2-2, with 8 nucleotides matching TRBD1. There are 15 residues in the CDR3. V gave up 1 base and J gave up 7 bases; unmatched junction bases: 6. Germline assignment: CDR1 SGHNT and CDR2 YYREEE (reference sequence). The CDR3 region is CASSLSDRAGGELFF. The DNA of the CDR3 is TGTGCCAGCAGCTTGTCGGACAGGGCGGGCGGGGAGCTGTTTTTT.

This clone came up once. The chain recombines TRBV4-3 with TRBJ2-1; the match to TRBD2 covers 10 bases. This CDR3 has 15 amino acids. Trimming at V came to 1 base and at J to 7 bases, leaving 4 bases not matched to a gene. Germline V CDR1 and CDR2: LGHNA, YSLEER. This CDR3 reads CASSQAHSGRNEQFF. CDR3 nucleotide sequence: TGCGCCAGCAGCCAAGCCCATAGCGGGAGGAATGAGCAGTTCTTC.

This clone was recorded once. The CDR3 DNA reads TGTGCCAGCAGCTTACTGCGGGTGCTGCCCTACAATGAGCAGTTCTTC. It is translated as CASSLLRVLPYNEQFF. The chain has TRBV11-2 and TRBJ2-1; maybe TRBD2 (5 bases). Germline loops: CDR1 SGHAT, CDR2 FQNNGV. The V gene lost 2 bases and the J gene lost 2 bases, with 13 bases spanning the gap. The CDR3 consists of 16 residues.

This clone was found once. This chain joins TRBV7-9 and TRBJ1-1; TRBD1 aligns across 10 bases. The CDR3 runs 17 residues. Germline V gene sequence: CDR1 SEHNR, CDR2 FQNEAQ (reference sequence). The V segment lost 5 bases and the J segment 0 bases; nucleotides outside the gene matches: 9. The CDR3 DNA sequence: TGTGCCAGCAGCCTAACAAGGACAGGGGGAGTGAACACTGAAGCTTTCTTT. It translates to CASSLTRTGGVNTEAFF.

The chain recombines TRBV5-1 with TRBJ2-3, with 10 bases lining up with TRBD1. Trimming cost V 0 bases and J 5 bases; bases outside gene matches: 6. In germline, CDR1 is SGHRS, CDR2 YFSETQ. The CDR3 spans 16 residues. The CDR3: CASSLGGTGDGDTQYF. For the CDR3, the DNA is TGCGCCAGCAGCTTGGGTGGGACAGGGGACGGAGATACGCAGTATTTT.

This chain links TRBV19 with TRBJ1-3, with unresolved D. V was trimmed by 7 bases and J by 3 bases, leaving 13 bases between them. The germline V gene encodes CDR1 LNHDA and CDR2 SQIVND (reference sequence). The CDR3 consists of 14 residues. This CDR3 reads CASIRRGNGNTIYF. CDR3 in DNA: TGTGCCAGTATCCGGCGAGGGAATGGAAACACCATATATTTT.

V gene TRBV6-6 combines with J gene TRBJ1-5; D may be TRBD1 (5 bases). Germline CDR1 reads MNHNY; CDR2 reads SVGAGI (reference sequence). The CDR3 extends over 15 amino acids. V dropped 6 bases and J dropped 0 bases, with 12 bases sitting between them. The chain's CDR3 is CASRTMTVSNQPQHF. The CDR3 DNA is TGTGCCAGCAGGACGATGACAGTTAGCAATCAGCCCCAGCATTTT.

The chain has TRBV7-2 and TRBJ2-3; D call uncertain. V lost 0 bases and J 5 bases, leaving 6 bases between the germline ends. Germline V gene data show CDR1 as SGHTA and CDR2 as FQGNSA. The CDR3 runs to 13 residues. The CDR3 DNA is TGTGCCAGCAGCTTAGCAACAGAAGATACGCAGTATTTT. This sequence encodes CASSLATEDTQYF.

J is TRBJ2-3 and V is TRBV19; the match to TRBD1 covers 8 bases. V lost 3 bases, J lost 4 bases, and 6 bases stayed unmatched. Germline CDR1 is LNHDA and CDR2 is SQIVND (reference sequence). The CDR3 consists of 15 residues. The CDR3 DNA reads TGTGCCAGTAGTATTGGGCCGACAGGGGCAGATACGCAGTATTTT. It codes for CASSIGPTGADTQYF.